This T cell receptor beta chain was identified in a study of radiotherapy plus CTLA-4 blockade in lung cancer. The V and J ends lost 5 bases and 4 bases, in that order; junction bases with no gene match: 4. The CDR3 consists of 14 residues. Germline CDR1 reads SGHRS; CDR2 reads YFSETQ. Data came from immunoSEQ multiplex PCR; TCRdb stores just in-frame clones and leaves some out. Of 30,000 to 45,000 clones listed, 55% to 75% are singletons. Those patients who had chemo-refractory metastatic non-small-cell lung cancer were given focal radiation along with CTLA-4 blockade through ipilimumab. This chain joins TRBV5-1 and TRBJ2-7; 12 bases match TRBD2. The material sequenced was peripheral blood, taken from a patient treated with radiotherapy plus ipilimumab. The receptor was isolated from a human donor with non-small cell lung cancer who had stable disease on radiotherapy plus ipilimumab. The CDR3 sequence is CASRTSGGLYEQYF. CDR3 nucleotides: TGCGCCAGCAGGACTAGCGGGGGATTGTACGAGCAGTACTTC.